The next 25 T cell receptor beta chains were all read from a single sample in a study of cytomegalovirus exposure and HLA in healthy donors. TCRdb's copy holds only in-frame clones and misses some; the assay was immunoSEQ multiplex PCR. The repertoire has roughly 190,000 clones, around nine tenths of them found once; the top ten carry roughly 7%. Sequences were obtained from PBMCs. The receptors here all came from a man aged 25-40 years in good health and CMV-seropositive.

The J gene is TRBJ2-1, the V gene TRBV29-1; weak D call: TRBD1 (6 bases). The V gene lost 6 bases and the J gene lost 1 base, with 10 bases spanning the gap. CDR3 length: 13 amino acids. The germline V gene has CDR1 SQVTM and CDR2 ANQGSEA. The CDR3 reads CSVWQGSYNEQFF. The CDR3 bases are TGCAGCGTCTGGCAGGGGTCCTACAATGAGCAGTTCTTC.

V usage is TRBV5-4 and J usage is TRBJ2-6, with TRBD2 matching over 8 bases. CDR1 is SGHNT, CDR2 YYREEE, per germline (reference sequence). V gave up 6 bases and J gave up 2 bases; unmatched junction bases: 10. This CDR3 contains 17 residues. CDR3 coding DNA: TGTGCCAGCAACTGGGCGGGAGGCGGGACTGGGGCCAACGTCCTGACTTTC. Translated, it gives CASNWAGGGTGANVLTF.

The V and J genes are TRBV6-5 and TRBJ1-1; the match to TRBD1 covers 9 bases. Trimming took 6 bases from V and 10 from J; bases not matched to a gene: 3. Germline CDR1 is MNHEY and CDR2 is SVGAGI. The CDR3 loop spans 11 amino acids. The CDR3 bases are TGTGCCAGCAGAACGGACAGGGGAGCTTTCTTT. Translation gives CASRTDRGAFF.

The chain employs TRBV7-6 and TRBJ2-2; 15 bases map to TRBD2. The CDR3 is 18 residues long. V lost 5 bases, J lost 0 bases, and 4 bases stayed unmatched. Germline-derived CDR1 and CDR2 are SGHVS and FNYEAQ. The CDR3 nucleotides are TGTGCCAGCAGCCCCGGACTAGCGGGGGGGACGAACACCGGGGAGCTGTTTTTT. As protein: CASSPGLAGGTNTGELFF. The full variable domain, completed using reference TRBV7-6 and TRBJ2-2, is GAGVSQSPRYKVTKRGQDVALRCDPISGHVSLYWYRQALGQGPEFLTYFNYEAQQDKSGLPNDRFSAERPEGSISTLTIQRTEQRDSAMYRCASSPGLAGGTNTGELFFGEGSRLTVL.

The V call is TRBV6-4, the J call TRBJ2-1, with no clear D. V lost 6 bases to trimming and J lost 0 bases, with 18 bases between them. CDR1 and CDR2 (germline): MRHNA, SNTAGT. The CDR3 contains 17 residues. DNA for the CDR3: TGTGCCAGCAGCCCCCGGACCCTCTTGAGCTCCTACAATGAGCAGTTCTTC. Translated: CASSPRTLLSSYNEQFF.

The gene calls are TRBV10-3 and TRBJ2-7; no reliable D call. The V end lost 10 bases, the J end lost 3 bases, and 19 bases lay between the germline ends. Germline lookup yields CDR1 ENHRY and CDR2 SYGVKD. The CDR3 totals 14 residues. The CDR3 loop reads CATSVGQELYEQYF. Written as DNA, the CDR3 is TGTGCCACCAGCGTTGGTCAGGAGCTCTACGAGCAGTACTTC.

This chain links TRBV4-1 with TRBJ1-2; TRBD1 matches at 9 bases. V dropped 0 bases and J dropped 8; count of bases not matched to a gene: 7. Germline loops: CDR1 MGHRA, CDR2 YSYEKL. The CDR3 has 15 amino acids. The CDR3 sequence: CASSQDTGGAGGYTF. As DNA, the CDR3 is TGCGCCAGCAGCCAAGACACAGGGGGCGCAGGCGGCTACACCTTC.

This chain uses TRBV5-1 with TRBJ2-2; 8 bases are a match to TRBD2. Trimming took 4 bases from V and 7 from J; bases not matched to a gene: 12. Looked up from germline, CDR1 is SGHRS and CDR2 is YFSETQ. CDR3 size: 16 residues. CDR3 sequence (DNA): TGCGCCAGCAGCAAAAGCACGGGGGGGCCCAGCGGGGAGCTGTTTTTT. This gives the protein CASSKSTGGPSGELFF.

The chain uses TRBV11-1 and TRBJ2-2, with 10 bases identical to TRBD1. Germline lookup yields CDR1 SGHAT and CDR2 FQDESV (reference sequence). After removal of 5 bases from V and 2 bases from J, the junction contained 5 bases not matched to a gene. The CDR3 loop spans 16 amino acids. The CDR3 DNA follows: TGTGCCAGCAGCCCGTTGACAGGGGGCAACACCGGGGAGCTGTTTTTT. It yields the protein CASSPLTGGNTGELFF.

The CDR3 loop reads CASSPGVSPLHF. The DNA for the CDR3 is TGCGCCAGCAGCCCAGGGGTTTCACCCCTCCACTTT. The V gene is TRBV4-1, the J gene TRBJ1-6; weak D call: TRBD1 (6 bases). CDR3 length: 12 residues. The V end lost 4 bases, the J end lost 9 bases, and 7 bases lay between the germline ends. Germline values: CDR1 MGHRA, CDR2 YSYEKL.

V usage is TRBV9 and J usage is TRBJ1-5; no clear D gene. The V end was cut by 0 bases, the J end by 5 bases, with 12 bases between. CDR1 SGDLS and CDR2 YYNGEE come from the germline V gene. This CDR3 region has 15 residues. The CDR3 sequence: CASSVGPKLDQPQHF. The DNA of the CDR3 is TGTGCCAGCAGCGTAGGGCCAAAATTGGATCAGCCCCAGCATTTT.

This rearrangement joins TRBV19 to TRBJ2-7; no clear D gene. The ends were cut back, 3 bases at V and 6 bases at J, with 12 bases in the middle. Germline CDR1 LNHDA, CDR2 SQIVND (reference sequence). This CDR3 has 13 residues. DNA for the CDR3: TGTGCCAGTAGTATTTCGGCGCTTGGCGAGCAGTACTTC. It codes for CASSISALGEQYF.

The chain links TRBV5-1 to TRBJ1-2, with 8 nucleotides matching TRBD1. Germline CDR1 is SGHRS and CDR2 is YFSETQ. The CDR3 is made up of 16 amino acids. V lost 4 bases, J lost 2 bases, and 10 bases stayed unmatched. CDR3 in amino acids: CASSPWEGDRNYGYTF. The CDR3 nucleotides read TGCGCCAGCAGCCCATGGGAGGGGGACAGGAACTATGGCTACACCTTC.

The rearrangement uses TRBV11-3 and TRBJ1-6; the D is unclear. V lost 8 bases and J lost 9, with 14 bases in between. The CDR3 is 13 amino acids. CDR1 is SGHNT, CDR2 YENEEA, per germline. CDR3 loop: CASGFIGGSPLHF. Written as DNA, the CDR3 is TGTGCCAGCGGTTTTATAGGAGGTTCACCCCTCCACTTT.

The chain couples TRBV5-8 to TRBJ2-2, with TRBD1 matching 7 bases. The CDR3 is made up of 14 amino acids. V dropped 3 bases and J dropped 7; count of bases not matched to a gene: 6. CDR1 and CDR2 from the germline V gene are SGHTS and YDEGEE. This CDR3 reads CASSWTGHLGELFF. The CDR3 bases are TGTGCCAGCAGCTGGACAGGCCACCTCGGGGAGCTGTTTTTT.

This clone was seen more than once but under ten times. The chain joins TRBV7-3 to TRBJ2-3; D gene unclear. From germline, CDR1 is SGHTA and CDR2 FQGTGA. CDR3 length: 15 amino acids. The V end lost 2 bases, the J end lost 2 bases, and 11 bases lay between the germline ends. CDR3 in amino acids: CASSLLAFNTDTQYF. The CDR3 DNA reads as TGTGCCAGCAGCTTATTGGCCTTTAACACAGATACGCAGTATTTT.

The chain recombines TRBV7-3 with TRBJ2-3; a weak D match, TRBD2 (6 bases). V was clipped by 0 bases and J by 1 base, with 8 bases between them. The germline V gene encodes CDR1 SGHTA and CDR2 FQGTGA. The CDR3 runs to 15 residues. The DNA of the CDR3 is TGTGCCAGCAGCTTAACAGGCGGGGGCACAGATACGCAGTATTTT. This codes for CASSLTGGGTDTQYF.

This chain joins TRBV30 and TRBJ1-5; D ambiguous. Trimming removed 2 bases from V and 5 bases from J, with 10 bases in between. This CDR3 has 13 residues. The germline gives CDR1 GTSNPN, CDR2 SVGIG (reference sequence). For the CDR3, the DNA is TGTGCCTGGAGTCCCCACTCGGATCAGCCCCAGCATTTT. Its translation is CAWSPHSDQPQHF.

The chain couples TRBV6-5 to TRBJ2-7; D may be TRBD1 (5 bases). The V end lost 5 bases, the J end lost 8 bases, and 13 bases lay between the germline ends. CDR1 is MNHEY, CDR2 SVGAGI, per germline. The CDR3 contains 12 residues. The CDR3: CASSPDSLKQYF. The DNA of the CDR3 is TGTGCCAGCAGTCCCGACAGTCTTAAGCAGTACTTC.

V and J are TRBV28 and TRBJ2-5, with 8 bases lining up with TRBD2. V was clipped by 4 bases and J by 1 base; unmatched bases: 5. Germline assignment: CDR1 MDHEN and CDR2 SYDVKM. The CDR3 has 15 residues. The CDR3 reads CASSSTGGAQETQYF. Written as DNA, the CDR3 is TGTGCCAGCAGTTCCACCGGGGGGGCCCAAGAGACCCAGTACTTC.

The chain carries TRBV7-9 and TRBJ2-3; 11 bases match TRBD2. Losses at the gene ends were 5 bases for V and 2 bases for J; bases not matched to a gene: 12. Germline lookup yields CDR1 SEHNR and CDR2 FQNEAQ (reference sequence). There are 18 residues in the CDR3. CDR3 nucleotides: TGTGCCAGCAGCCTAAGAAGAACTAGCGGGGGCCCCACAGATACGCAGTATTTT. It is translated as CASSLRRTSGGPTDTQYF.

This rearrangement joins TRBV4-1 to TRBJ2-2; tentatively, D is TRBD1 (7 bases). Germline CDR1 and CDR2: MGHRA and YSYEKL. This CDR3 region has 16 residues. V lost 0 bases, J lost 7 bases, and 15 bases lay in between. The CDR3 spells CASSQDQGGASGELFF. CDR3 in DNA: TGCGCCAGCAGCCAAGATCAGGGGGGAGCGAGCGGGGAGCTGTTTTTT.

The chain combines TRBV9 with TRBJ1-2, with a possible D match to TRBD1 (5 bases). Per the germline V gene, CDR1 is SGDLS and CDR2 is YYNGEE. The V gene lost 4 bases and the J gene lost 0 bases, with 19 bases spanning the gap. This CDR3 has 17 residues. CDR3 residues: CASSSRDGGISNYGYTF. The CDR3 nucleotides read TGTGCCAGCAGCTCCCGGGACGGCGGAATCTCTAACTATGGCTACACCTTC.

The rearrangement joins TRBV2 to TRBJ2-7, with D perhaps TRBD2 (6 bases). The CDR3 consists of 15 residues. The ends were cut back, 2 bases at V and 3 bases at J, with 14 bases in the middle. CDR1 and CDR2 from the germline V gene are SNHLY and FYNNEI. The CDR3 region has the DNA TGTGCCAGCAGTGAAATGCCAGGGAGGATCTACGAGCAGTACTTC. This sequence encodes CASSEMPGRIYEQYF.

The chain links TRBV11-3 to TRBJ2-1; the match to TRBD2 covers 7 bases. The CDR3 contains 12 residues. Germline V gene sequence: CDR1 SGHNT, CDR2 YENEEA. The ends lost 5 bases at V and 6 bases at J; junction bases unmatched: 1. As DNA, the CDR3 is TGTGCCAGCAGCGCGGGGGTCAATGAGCAGTTCTTC. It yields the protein CASSAGVNEQFF.